This TCR beta chain was captured by sequencing in a study of OX40 agonist ivuxolimab in advanced cancers. Study details: Enrolled patients in dose escalation had cancers that were hepatocellular carcinoma, melanoma, renal cell or head and neck cancer.

The germline V gene has CDR1 MGHDK and CDR2 SYGVNS. V shed 6 bases, J shed 3 bases, and the junction held 5 bases outside the gene matches. CDR3 length: 15 residues. Repertoires were generated with immunoSEQ multiplex PCR, while TCRdb's copy carries only in-frame clones and drops some. The sample lists over 60,000 clones, around 85% seen once, with roughly 4% in the top ten. In this sample, this clone turned up a few times. Its target is not known. Study-level findings and limits: In the 0.1-3.0 mg/kg groups, partial responders showed among the lowest expansion.

The sequences come from CD4+ or CD8+ T cells sorted from blood, collected in a trial of the OX40 agonist ivuxolimab. The chain links TRBV25-1 to TRBJ1-2, with 12 nucleotides matching TRBD1. The receptor was isolated from an adult with an advanced solid tumor such as melanoma, head and neck, liver or kidney cancer. CDR3 residues: CASSGTGGAYYGYTF. CDR3 sequence (DNA): TGTGCCAGCAGCGGGACAGGGGGCGCTTACTATGGCTACACCTTC.